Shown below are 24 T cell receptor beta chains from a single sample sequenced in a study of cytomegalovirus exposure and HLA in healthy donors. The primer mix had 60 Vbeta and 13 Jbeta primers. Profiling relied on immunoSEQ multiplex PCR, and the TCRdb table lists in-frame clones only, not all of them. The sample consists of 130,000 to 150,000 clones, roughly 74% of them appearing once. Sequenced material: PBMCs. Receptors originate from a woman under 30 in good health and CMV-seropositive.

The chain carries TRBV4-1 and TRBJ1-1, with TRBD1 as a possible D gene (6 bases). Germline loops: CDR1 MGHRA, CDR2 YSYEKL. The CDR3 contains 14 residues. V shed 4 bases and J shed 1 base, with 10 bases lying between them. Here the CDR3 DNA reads TGCGCCAGCAGCCTACAGGGTTGGAACACTGAAGCTTTCTTT. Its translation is CASSLQGWNTEAFF.

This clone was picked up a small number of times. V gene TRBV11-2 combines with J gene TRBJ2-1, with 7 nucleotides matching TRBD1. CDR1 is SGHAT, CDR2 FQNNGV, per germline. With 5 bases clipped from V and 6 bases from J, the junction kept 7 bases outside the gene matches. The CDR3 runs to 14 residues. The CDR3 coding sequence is TGTGCCAGCAGCCCTAGGACAGGCGTCAATGAGCAGTTCTTC. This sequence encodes CASSPRTGVNEQFF.

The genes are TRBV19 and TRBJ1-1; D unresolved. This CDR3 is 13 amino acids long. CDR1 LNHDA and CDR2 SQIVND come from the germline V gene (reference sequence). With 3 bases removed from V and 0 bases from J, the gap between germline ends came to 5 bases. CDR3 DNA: TGTGCCAGTAGTATGAACATGAACACTGAAGCTTTCTTT. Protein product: CASSMNMNTEAFF.

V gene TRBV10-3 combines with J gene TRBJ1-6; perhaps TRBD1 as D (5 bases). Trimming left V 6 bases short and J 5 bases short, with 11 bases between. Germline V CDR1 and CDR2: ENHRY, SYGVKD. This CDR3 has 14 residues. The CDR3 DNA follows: TGTGCCATCAGCTCTGACAGCAATAATTCACCCCTCCACTTT. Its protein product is CAISSDSNNSPLHF.

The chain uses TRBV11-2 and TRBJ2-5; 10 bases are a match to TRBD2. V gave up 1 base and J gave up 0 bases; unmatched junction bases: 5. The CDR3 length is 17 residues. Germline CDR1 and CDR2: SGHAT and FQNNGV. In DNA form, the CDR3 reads TGTGCCAGCAGCTTAGGTAGCGGGGGGCCCCACCAAGAGACCCAGTACTTC. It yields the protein CASSLGSGGPHQETQYF.

The CDR3 spells CASSLGPGPQETQYF. The CDR3 DNA reads TGTGCCAGCAGCTTGGGGCCAGGGCCCCAAGAGACCCAGTACTTC. This rearrangement joins TRBV5-4 to TRBJ2-5, with a tentative D call TRBD1 (5 bases). The germline CDR1 and CDR2 sequences are SGHNT and YYREEE (reference sequence). This CDR3 has 15 residues. Trimming cost V 0 bases and J 1 base, with 10 bases left between them.

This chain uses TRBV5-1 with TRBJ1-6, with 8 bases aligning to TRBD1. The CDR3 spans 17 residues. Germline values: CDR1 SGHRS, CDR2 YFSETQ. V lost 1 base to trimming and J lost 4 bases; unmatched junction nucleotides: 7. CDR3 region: CASSLSSGTGYNSPLHF. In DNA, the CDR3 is TGCGCCAGCAGCTTGTCTTCCGGGACAGGTTATAATTCACCCCTCCACTTT.

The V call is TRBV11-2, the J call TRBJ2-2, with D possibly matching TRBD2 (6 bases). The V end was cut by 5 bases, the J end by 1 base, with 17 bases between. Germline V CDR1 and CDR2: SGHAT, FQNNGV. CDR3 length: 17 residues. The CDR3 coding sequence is TGTGCCAGCAGCCCAAACCCCAGGAGGGTGAACACCGGGGAGCTGTTTTTT. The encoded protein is CASSPNPRRVNTGELFF.

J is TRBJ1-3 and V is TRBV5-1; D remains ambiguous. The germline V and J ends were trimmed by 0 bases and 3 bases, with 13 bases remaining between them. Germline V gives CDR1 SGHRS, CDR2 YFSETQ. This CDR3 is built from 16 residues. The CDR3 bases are TGCGCCAGCAGCTTGGTTGCGGACTCTTATGGAAACACCATATATTTT. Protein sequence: CASSLVADSYGNTIYF.

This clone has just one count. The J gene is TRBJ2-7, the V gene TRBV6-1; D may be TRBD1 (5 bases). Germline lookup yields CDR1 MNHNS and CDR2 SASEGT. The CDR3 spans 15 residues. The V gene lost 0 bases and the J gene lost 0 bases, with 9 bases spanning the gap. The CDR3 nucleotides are TGTGCCAGCAGTGAAGCTCCAGACAGCTCCTACGAGCAGTACTTC. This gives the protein CASSEAPDSSYEQYF.

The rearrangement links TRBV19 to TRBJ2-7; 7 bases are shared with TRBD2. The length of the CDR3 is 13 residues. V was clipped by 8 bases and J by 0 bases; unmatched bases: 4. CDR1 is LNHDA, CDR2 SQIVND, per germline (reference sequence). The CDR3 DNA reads TGTGCCAGTGGGAGGGGCGGCTCCTACGAGCAGTACTTC. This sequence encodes CASGRGGSYEQYF.

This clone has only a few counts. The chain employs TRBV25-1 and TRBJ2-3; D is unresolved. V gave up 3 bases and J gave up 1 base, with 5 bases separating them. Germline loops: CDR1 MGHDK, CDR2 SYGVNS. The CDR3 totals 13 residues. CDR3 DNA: TGTGCCAGCAGTGAGTTCGGCACAGATACGCAGTATTTT. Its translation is CASSEFGTDTQYF.

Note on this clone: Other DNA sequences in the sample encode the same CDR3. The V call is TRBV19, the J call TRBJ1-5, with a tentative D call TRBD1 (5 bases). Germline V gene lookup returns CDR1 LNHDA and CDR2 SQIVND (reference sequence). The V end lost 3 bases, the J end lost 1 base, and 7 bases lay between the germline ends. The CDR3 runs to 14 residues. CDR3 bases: TGTGCCAGTAGTATGCAGGGAAGCAATCAGCCCCAGCATTTT. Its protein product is CASSMQGSNQPQHF.

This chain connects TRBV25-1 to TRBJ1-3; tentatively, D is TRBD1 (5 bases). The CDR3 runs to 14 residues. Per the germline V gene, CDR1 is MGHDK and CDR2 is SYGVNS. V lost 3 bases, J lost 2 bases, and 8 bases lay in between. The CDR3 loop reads CASSEPGAGNTIYF. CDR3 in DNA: TGTGCCAGCAGTGAGCCGGGGGCTGGAAACACCATATATTTT.

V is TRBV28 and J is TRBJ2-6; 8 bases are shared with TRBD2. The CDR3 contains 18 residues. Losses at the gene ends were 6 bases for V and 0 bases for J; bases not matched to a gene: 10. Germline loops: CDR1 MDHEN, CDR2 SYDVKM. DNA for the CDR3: TGTGCCAGCAGCCGGGGGGAGCGGGGGTACTCTGGGGCCAACGTCCTGACTTTC. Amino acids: CASSRGERGYSGANVLTF.

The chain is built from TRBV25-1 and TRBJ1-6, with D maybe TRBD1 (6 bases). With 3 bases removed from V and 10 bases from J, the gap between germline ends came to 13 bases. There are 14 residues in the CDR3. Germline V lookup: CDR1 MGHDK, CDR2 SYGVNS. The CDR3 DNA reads TGTGCCAGCAGTGATCGCCTCAGGGGATCACCCCTCCACTTT. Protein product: CASSDRLRGSPLHF.

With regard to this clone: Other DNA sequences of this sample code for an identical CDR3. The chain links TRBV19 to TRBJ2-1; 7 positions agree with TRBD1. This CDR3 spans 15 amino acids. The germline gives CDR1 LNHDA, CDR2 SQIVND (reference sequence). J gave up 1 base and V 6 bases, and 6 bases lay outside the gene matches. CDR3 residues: CASSLDRASYNEQFF. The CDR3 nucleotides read TGTGCCAGTAGCCTAGACAGGGCTTCCTACAATGAGCAGTTCTTC.

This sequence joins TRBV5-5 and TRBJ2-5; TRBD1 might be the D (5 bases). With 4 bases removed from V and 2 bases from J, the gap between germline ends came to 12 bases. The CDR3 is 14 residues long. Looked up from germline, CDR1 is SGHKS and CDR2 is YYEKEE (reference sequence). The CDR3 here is CASSRRQMQETQYF. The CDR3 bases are TGTGCCAGCAGCCGCCGACAGATGCAAGAGACCCAGTACTTC.

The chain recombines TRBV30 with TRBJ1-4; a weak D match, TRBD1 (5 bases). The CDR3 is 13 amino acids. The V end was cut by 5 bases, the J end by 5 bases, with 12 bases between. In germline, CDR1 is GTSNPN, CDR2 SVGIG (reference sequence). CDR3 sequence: CAWAYGGNEKLFF. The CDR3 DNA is TGTGCCTGGGCCTATGGGGGGAATGAAAAACTGTTTTTT.

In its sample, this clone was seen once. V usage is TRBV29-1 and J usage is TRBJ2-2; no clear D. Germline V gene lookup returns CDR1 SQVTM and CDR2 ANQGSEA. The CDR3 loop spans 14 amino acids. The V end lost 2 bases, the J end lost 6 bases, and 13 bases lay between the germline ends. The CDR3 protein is CSVEKPQSPGELFF. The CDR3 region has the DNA TGCAGCGTTGAAAAGCCTCAATCACCCGGGGAGCTGTTTTTT.

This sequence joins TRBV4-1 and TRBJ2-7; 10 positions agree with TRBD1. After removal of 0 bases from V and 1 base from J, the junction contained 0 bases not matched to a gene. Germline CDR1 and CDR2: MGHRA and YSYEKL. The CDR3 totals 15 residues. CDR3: CASSQEGQGSYEQYF. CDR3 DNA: TGCGCCAGCAGCCAAGAGGGACAGGGGTCCTACGAGCAGTACTTC.

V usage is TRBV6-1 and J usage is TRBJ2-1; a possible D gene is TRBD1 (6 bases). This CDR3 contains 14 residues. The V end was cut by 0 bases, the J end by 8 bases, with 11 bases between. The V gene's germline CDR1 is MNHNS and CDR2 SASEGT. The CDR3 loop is CASSEATGMDEQFF. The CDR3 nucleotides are TGTGCCAGCAGTGAAGCAACAGGGATGGATGAGCAGTTCTTC.

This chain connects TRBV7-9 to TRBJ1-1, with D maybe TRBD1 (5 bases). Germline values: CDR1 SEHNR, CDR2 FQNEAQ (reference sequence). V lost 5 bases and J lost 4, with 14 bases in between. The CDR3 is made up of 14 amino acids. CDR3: CASSPLGGITEAFF. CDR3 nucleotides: TGTGCCAGCAGCCCCCTCGGGGGGATCACTGAAGCTTTCTTT.

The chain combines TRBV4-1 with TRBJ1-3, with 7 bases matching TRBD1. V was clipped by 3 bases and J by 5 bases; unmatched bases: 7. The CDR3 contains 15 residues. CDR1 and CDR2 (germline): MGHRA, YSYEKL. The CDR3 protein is CASSHEGQERNTIYF. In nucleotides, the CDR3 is TGCGCCAGCAGCCATGAAGGACAGGAACGAAACACCATATATTTT.